This T cell receptor (beta chain) appears in the sequencing data of a study of neurological immune-mediated disorders. Study-wide results and limits: The greatest TCR clonal expansion appeared in HTLV-1-associated myelopathy and the smallest, falling below healthy controls, in multiple sclerosis. No CDR3 amino acid sequences were shared by expanded clones across subjects, suggesting private repertoires in all groups.

Unsorted libraries were generated from 2 million PBMCs. These cells had been stored in RNAlater at -80 C. This clonotype appeared many times. The antigen remains undetermined. The cDNA came from 5'RACE, which used 10-nucleotide random UMIs. TCRdb processed the 5' RACE reads anew with MiXCR; each CDR3 protein has one entry. The table lists tens of thousands of distinct CDR3 sequences, about 14% of them singletons. Germline lookup yields CDR1 SGHTA and CDR2 FQGNSA. This CDR3 is 16 amino acids long. Trimming removed 1 base from V and 2 bases from J; junction bases left unmatched: 7. This sequence originates from a woman aged 45-65 years with HTLV-1-associated myelopathy (HAM/TSP). The chain combines TRBV7-2 with TRBJ2-5; 7 nucleotides align to TRBD1. The sequenced sample consisted of PBMCs. In nucleotides, the CDR3 is TGTGCCAGCAGCTTAGTATCGGGACAGCGACAAGAGACCCAGTACTTC. This translates into CASSLVSGQRQETQYF.